A single sample gave rise to the 3 T cell receptor beta chains below, sequenced in a study of molecular identifiers for immune sequencing clone quantification. TCRdb redid the calling of the PCR reads with MiXCR, one entry per CDR3 protein. Of under 650,000 distinct CDR3 sequences listed, nearly 20% are singletons. The sample consisted of naive CD8+ T cells from blood, with Jurkat cell RNA spiked in. Indicated subset: FACS-sorted CD8+CD4-CCR7+CD45RA+ naive T cells. The receptors originated from a human donor in good health. Some libraries in this study had Jurkat cell RNA spiked in.

The J gene is TRBJ2-1, the V gene TRBV4-3, with 12 bases aligning to TRBD2. This CDR3 comprises 20 residues. Per the germline V gene, CDR1 is LGHNA and CDR2 is YSLEER. Germline trimming cut 2 bases from V and 2 bases from J; bases unmatched to any gene: 13. The CDR3 is CASSQTLGLAGGPTYNEQFF. The CDR3 bases are TGCGCCAGCAGCCAAACCTTGGGGCTAGCGGGGGGGCCCACCTACAATGAGCAGTTCTTC.

This clonotype occurred a few times. This chain joins TRBV6-2 or TRBV6-3 and TRBJ1-6; unclear D gene. The CDR3 is 12 residues long. Trimming shortened V by 2 bases and J by 9 bases, and 5 bases separated the two germline ends. Germline CDR1 is MNHEY and CDR2 is SVGEGT. DNA of the CDR3: TGTGCCAGCAGTTACCCTACTTCACCCCTCCACTTT. Residues: CASSYPTSPLHF.

The chain has TRBV19 and TRBJ2-1; TRBD1 aligns across 7 bases. The CDR3 consists of 14 residues. Germline CDR1 and CDR2: LNHDA and SQIVND (reference sequence). The ends lost 5 bases at V and 5 bases at J; junction bases unmatched: 6. The CDR3 sequence is CASSLGQPHNEQFF. CDR3 nucleotide sequence: TGTGCCAGTAGTCTGGGACAGCCCCACAATGAGCAGTTCTTC.